These 2 T cell receptor beta chains share one sample of origin, sequenced in a study of siplizumab effects on memory and regulatory T cells. Repertoires were generated with immunoSEQ multiplex PCR, while TCRdb's copy carries only in-frame clones and drops some. The table lists under 85,000 clones, over 80% of them singletons. The source material was Tregs sorted from blood. All receptors come from a human donor in good health.

The V and J genes are TRBV10-2 and TRBJ2-7; 11 bases line up with TRBD2. V shed 7 bases and J 2 bases; nucleotides not matched to a gene: 7. Germline loops: CDR1 WSHSY, CDR2 SAAADI. This CDR3 comprises 15 residues. This CDR3 is CASTLTSGSTYEQYF. The CDR3 DNA is TGCGCCAGCACTCTTACTAGCGGGAGTACCTACGAGCAGTACTTC.

This chain uses TRBV29-1 with TRBJ1-2; 10 bases are a match to TRBD1. Germline V CDR1 and CDR2: SQVTM, ANQGSEA. V lost 6 bases, J lost 2 bases, and 6 bases stayed unmatched. The CDR3 consists of 14 residues. The CDR3: CSVTRTGGNYGYTF. The CDR3 DNA is TGCAGCGTCACTAGGACAGGGGGAAACTATGGCTACACCTTC. Full variable domain (rest looked up from reference TRBV29-1 and TRBJ1-2): SAVISQKPSRDICQRGTSLTIQCQVDSQVTMMFWYRQQPGQSLTLIATANQGSEATYESGFVIDKFPISRPNLTFSTLTVSNMSPEDSSIYLCSVTRTGGNYGYTFGSGTRLTVV.